The clone carrying this T cell receptor (beta chain) was counted a few times. The data are from a study of blood T cell repertoires in COVID-19. Overall study context: COVID-19 samples from acute and convalescent phases originated in the United States, Italy and Spain.

Participants were placed into cohorts based on the clinical history they reported. Clones were sequenced by immunoSEQ multiplex PCR, and TCRdb holds only the in-frame ones, with some missing. The sample yields about 180,000 clones, roughly 82% seen once. The ends were cut back, 2 bases at V and 7 bases at J, with 21 bases in the middle. The CDR3 has 17 residues. From germline, CDR1 is GTSNPN and CDR2 SVGIG (reference sequence). The clonotype comes from a man aged 50 to 60 who had recovered from COVID-19. The chain uses TRBV30 and TRBJ1-6; TRBD1 might be the D (5 bases). Input material: PBMCs or T cells enriched from blood (not recorded which). The CDR3 coding sequence is TGTGCCTGGAGTTTGACCAGGGTCACCCTAATAAATTCACCCCTCCACTTT. It specifies CAWSLTRVTLINSPLHF.